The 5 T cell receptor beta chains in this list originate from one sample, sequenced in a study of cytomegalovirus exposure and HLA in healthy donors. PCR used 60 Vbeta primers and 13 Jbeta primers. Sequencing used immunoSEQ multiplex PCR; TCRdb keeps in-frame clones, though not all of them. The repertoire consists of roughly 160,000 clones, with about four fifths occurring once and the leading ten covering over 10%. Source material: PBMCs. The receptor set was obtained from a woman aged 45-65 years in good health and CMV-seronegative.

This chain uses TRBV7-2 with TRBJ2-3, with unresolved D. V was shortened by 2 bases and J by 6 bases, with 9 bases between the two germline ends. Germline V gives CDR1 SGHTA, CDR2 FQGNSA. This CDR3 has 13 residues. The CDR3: CASSLLPPDTQYF. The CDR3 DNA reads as TGTGCCAGCAGCTTACTCCCCCCCGATACGCAGTATTTT. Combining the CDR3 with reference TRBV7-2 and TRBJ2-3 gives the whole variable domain GAGVSQSPSNKVTEKGKDVELRCDPISGHTALYWYRQSLGQGLEFLIYFQGNSAPDKSGLPSDRFSAERTGGSVSTLTIQRTQQEDSAVYLCASSLLPPDTQYFGPGTRLTVL.

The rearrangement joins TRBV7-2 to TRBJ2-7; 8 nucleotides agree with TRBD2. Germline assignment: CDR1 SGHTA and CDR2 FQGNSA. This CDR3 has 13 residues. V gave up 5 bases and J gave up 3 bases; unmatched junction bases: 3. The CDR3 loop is CASSTAGGYEQYF. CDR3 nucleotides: TGTGCCAGCAGCACTGCGGGGGGCTACGAGCAGTACTTC. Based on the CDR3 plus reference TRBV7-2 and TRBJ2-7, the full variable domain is GAGVSQSPSNKVTEKGKDVELRCDPISGHTALYWYRQSLGQGLEFLIYFQGNSAPDKSGLPSDRFSAERTGGSVSTLTIQRTQQEDSAVYLCASSTAGGYEQYFGPGTRLTVT.

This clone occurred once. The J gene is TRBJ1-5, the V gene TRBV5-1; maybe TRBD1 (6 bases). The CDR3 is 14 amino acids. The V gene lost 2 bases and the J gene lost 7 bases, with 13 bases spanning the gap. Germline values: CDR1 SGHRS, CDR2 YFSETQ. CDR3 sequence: CASSFAGGRQPQHF. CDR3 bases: TGCGCCAGCAGCTTCGCCGGGGGGCGGCAGCCCCAGCATTTT.

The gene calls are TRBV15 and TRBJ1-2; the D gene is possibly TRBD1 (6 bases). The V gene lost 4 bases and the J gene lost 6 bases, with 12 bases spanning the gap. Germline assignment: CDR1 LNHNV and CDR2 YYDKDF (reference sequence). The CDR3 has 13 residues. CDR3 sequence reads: CATSTGGVHGYTF. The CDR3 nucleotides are TGTGCCACCAGCACTGGGGGCGTGCATGGCTACACCTTC.

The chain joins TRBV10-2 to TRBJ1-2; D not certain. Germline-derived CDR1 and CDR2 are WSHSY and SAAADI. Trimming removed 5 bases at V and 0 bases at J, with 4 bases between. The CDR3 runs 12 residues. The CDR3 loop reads CASSTPNYGYTF. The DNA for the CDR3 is TGCGCCAGCAGTACTCCTAACTATGGCTACACCTTC.